This T cell receptor (beta chain) is drawn from a study of vaccination and CD4 T cells after COVID-19. General study points: Researchers report that 304 of 307 vaccine-specific clones in convalescent patients proved spike mono-reactive.

About this clonotype: No antigen is known for it.

The Oncomine TCR Beta short-read assay was applied to DNA of cultured CD4+ T cells. From the PCR reads, TCRdb called clonotypes with MiXCR, one entry per CDR3 protein. The data show some 8,200 distinct CDR3 sequences, with roughly 40% seen just once and 20% held by the top ten. Treatment meaning: 10-day PBMC culture with coronavirus spike peptide pools or control peptides (ViraFEST assay). CD4+ T cells that came from the unexposed donor were collected before the COVID-19 pandemic (2011-2018). Cell culture was performed with under 2.5 million PBMCs per well in the presence of 8 to 10 IU/ml IL-2 and 10 ug/ml peptide pools. The CDR3 length is 14 residues. In germline, CDR1 is GTSNPN, CDR2 SVGIG (reference sequence). V lost 1 base, J lost 7 bases, and 16 bases lay in between.

This sequence was found in a human donor in good health. The chain is built from TRBV30 and TRBJ1-1, with D perhaps matching TRBD1 (5 bases). Material for sequencing was CD4+ T cells from blood, cultured in vitro. The CDR3 is CAWSAGPPAGEAFF. The CDR3 DNA follows: TGTGCCTGGAGTGCGGGACCCCCGGCAGGTGAAGCTTTCTTT.